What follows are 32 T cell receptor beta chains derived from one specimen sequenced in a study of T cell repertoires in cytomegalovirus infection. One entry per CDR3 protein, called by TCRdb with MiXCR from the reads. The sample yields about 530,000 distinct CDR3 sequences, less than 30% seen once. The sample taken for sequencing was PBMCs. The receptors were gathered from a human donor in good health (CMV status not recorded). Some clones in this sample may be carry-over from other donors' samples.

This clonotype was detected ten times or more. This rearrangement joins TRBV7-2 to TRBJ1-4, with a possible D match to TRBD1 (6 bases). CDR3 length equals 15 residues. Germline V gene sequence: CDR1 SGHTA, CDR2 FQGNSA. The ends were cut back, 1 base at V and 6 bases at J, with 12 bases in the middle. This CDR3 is CASSLGGGNHEKLFF. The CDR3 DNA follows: TGTGCCAGCAGCTTAGGAGGGGGGAATCATGAAAAACTGTTTTTT.

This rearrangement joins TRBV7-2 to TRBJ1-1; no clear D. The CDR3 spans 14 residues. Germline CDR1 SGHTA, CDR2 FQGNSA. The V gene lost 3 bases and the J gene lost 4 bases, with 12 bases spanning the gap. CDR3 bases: TGTGCCAGCAGCTTTGGGAGTTCCCGCACTGAAGCTTTCTTT. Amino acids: CASSFGSSRTEAFF.

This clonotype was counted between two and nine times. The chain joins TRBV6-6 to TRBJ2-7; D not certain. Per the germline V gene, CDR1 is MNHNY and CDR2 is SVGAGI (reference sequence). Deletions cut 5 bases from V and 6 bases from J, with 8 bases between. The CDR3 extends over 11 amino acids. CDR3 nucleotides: TGTGCCAGCAGTCCCTTGAGCGAGCAGTACTTC. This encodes CASSPLSEQYF.

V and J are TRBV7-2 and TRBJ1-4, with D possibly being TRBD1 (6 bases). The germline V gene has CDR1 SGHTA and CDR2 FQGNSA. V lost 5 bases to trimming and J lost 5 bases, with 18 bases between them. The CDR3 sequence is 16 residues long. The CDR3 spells CASSPGEVLINEKLFF. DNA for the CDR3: TGTGCCAGCAGCCCAGGGGAGGTCCTTATAAATGAAAAACTGTTTTTT.

The CDR3 reads CASSLWDSGVNEQFF. Here the CDR3 DNA reads TGTGCCAGCAGCTTATGGGACTCGGGAGTTAATGAGCAGTTCTTC. The chain is built from TRBV7-9 and TRBJ2-1; maybe TRBD2 (6 bases). This CDR3 comprises 15 residues. V shed 2 bases and J shed 7 bases, with 15 bases lying between them. Germline V gene lookup returns CDR1 SEHNR and CDR2 FQNEAQ (reference sequence).

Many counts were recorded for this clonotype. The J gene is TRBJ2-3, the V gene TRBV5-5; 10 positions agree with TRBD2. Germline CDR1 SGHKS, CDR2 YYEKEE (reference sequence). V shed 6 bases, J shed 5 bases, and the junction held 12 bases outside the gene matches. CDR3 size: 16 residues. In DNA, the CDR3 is TGTGCCAGCAAAAAGCGGGAGGGCCGTTCTGAAGATACGCAGTATTTT. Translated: CASKKREGRSEDTQYF.

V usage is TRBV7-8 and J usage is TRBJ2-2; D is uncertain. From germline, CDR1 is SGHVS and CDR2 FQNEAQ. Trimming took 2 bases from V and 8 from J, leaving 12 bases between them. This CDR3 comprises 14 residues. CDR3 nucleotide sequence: TGTGCCAGCAGCTTACACCCCCTAGAGGGGGAGCTGTTTTTT. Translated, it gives CASSLHPLEGELFF.

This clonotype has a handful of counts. CDR3 protein: CASKPGLAGVIPYEQYV. The CDR3 DNA reads TGTGCCAGCAAACCGGGACTAGCGGGAGTTATTCCCTACGAGCAGTACGTC. The chain combines TRBV12-3 or TRBV12-4 with TRBJ2-7, with 14 bases that match TRBD2. Trimming at V came to 7 bases and at J to 2 bases, leaving 10 bases not matched to a gene. The CDR3 is made up of 17 amino acids.

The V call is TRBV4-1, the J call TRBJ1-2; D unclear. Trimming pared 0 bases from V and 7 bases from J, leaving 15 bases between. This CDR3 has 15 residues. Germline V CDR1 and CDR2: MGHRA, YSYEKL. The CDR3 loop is CASSQDSGLYFGYTF. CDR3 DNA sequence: TGCGCCAGCAGCCAAGATTCCGGGTTATATTTTGGCTACACCTTC.

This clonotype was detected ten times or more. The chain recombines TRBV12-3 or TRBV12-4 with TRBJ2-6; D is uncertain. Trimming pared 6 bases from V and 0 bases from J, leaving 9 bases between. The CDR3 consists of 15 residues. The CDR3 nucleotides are TGTGCCAGCAGCGTTAGAGGCTCTGGGGCCAACGTCCTGACTTTC. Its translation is CASSVRGSGANVLTF.

CDR3 coding DNA: TGTGCCAGCTCCCCTTTCAGCCGTGACTATGGCTACACCTTC. This encodes CASSPFSRDYGYTF. The rearrangement joins TRBV18 to TRBJ1-2; D is unresolved. The CDR3 sequence is 14 residues long. CDR1 and CDR2 from the germline V gene are KGHSH and LQKENI. The V and J ends lost 6 bases and 3 bases respectively, with 14 bases between them.

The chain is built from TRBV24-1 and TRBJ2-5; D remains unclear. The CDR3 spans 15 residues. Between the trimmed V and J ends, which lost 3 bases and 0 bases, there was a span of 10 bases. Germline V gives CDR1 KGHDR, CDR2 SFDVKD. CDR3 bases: TGTGCCACCAGTGATAAGAACGGACACCAAGAGACCCAGTACTTC. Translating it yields CATSDKNGHQETQYF.

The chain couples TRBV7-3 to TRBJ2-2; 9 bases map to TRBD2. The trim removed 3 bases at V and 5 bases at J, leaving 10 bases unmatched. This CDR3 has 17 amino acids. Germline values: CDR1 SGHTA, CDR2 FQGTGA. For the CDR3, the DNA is TGTGCCAGCAGCTTCATAGCGGGAGAAACATTTACCGGGGAGCTGTTTTTT. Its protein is CASSFIAGETFTGELFF.

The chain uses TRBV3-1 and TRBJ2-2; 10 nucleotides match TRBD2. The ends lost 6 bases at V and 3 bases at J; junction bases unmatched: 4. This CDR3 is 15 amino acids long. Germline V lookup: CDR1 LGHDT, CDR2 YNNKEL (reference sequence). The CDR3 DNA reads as TGTGCCAGCAGTGTAGCGGGAGGTTACACCGGGGAGCTGTTTTTT. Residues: CASSVAGGYTGELFF.

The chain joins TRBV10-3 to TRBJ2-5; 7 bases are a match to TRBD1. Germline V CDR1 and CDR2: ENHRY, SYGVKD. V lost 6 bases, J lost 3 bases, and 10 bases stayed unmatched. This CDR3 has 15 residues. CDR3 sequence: CAIRSRTGREETQYF. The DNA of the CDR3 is TGTGCCATCAGATCCCGGACAGGACGGGAAGAGACCCAGTACTTC.

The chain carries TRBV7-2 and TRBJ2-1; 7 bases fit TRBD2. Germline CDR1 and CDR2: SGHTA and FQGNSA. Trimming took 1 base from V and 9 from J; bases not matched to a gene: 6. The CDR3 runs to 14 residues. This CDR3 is CASSLVVAGVEQFF. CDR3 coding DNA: TGTGCCAGCAGCTTAGTAGTTGCGGGAGTTGAGCAGTTCTTC.

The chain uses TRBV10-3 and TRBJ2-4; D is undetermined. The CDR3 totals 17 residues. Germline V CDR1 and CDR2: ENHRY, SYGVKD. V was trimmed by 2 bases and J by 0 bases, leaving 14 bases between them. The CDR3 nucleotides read TGTGCCATCAGTGAGGAAACTATGAACTTAGCCAAAAACATTCAGTACTTC. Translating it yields CAISEETMNLAKNIQYF.

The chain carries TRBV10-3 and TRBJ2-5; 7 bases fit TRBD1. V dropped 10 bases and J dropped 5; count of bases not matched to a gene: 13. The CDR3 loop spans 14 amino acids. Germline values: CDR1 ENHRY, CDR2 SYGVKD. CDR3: CATRTGDVAETQYF. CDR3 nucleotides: TGTGCCACGCGGACAGGTGATGTTGCGGAGACCCAGTACTTC.

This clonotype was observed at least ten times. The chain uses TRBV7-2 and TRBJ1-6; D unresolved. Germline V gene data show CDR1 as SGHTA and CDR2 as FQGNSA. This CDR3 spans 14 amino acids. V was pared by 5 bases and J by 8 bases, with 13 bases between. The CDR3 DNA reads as TGTGCCAGCAGCCCGGAGTGGGGTTATTCACCCCTCCACTTT. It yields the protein CASSPEWGYSPLHF.

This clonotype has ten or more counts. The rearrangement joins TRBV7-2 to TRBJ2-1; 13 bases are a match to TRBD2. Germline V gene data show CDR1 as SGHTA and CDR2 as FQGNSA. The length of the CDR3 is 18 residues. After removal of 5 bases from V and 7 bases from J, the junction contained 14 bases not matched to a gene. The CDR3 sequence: CASSPVSWTSGSMNEQFF. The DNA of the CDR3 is TGTGCCAGCAGCCCGGTGTCGTGGACTAGCGGGAGCATGAATGAGCAGTTCTTC.

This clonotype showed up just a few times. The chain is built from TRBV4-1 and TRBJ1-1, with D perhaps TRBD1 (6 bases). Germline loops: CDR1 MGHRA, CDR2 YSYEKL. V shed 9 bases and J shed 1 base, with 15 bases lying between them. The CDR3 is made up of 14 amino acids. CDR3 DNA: TGCGCCAGTAATAACAGGGCGGAGAACACTGAAGCTTTCTTT. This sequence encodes CASNNRAENTEAFF.

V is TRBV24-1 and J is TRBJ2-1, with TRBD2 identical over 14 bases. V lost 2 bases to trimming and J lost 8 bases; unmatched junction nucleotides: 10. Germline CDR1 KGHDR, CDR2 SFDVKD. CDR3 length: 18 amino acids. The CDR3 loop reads CATSDSPGLAGVYDEQFF. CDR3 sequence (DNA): TGTGCCACCAGTGATTCGCCGGGACTAGCGGGAGTATATGATGAGCAGTTCTTC.

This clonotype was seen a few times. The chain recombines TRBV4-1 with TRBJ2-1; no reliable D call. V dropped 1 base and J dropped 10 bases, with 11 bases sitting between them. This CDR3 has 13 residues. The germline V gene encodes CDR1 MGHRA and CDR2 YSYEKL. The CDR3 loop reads CASSQVGGREQFF. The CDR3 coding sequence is TGCGCCAGCAGCCAAGTTGGCGGACGGGAGCAGTTCTTC.

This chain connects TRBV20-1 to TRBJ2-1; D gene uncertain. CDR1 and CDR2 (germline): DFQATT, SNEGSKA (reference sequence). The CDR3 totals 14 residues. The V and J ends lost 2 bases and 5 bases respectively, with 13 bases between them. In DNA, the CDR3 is TGCAGTGCTAGATGGCTTAAAGAAAACAATGAGCAGTTCTTC. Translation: CSARWLKENNEQFF.

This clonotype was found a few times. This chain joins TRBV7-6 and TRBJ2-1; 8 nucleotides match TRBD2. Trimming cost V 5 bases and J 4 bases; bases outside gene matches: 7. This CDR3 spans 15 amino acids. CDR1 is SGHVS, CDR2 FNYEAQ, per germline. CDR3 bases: TGTGCCAGCAGCCCGGGACTAGGAGTTTACAATGAGCAGTTCTTC. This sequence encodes CASSPGLGVYNEQFF.

The CDR3 region has the DNA TGCAGTGCTAGAGATCCCCGTTATGGCTACACCTTC. It codes for CSARDPRYGYTF. The chain joins TRBV20-1 to TRBJ1-2; D is undetermined. V was cut by 0 bases and J by 5 bases, with 7 bases left in between. The CDR3 runs to 12 residues. Per the germline V gene, CDR1 is DFQATT and CDR2 is SNEGSKA (reference sequence).

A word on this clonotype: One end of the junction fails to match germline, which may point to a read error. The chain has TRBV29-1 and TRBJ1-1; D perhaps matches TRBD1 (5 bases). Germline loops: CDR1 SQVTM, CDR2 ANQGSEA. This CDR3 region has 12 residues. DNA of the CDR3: TGCAGGGTATCAGGGTCTAATTCCATGAGGGAATTT. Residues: CRVSGSNSMREF.

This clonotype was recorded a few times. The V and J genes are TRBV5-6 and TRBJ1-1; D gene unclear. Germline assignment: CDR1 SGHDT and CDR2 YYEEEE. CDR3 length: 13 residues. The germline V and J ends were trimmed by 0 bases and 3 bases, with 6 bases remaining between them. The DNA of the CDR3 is TGTGCCAGCAGCTTGGGTAGTTACACTGAAGCTTTCTTT. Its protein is CASSLGSYTEAFF.

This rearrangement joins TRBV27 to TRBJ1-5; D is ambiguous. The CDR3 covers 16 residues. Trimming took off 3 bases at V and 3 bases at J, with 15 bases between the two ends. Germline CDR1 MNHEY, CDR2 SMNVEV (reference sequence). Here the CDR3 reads CASSFWGSRDNQPQHF. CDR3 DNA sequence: TGTGCCAGCAGTTTTTGGGGATCAAGAGACAATCAGCCCCAGCATTTT.

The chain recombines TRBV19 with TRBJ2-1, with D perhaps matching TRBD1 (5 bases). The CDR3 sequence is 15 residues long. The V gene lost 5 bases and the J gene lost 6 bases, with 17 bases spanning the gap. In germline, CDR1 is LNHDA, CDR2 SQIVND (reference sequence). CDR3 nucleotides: TGTGCCAGTAGTGGGGCCAGGGTCTTTTCCAATGAGCAGTTCTTC. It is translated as CASSGARVFSNEQFF.

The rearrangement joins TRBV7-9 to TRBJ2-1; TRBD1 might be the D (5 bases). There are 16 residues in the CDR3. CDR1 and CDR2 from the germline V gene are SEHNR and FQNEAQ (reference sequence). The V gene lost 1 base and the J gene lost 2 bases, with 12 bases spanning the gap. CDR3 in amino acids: CASSLESWTPYNEQFF. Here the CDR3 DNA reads TGTGCCAGCAGCTTAGAGTCGTGGACACCCTACAATGAGCAGTTCTTC.

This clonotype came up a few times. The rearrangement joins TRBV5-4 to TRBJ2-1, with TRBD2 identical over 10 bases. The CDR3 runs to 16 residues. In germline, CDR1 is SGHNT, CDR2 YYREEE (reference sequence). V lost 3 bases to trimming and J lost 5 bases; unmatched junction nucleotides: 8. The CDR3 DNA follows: TGTGCCAGCAGCTCTAAGCGGGAGGGCCGTGACAATGAGCAGTTCTTC. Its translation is CASSSKREGRDNEQFF. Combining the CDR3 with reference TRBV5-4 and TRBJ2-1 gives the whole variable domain ETGVTQSPTHLIKTRGQQVTLRCSSQSGHNTVSWYQQALGQGPQFIFQYYREEENGRGNFPPRFSGLQFPNYSSELNVNALELDDSALYLCASSSKREGRDNEQFFGPGTRLTVL.